One T cell receptor beta chain is described in this entry. V lost 3 bases to trimming and J lost 4 bases, with 12 bases between them. CDR1 and CDR2 from the germline V gene are MGHRA and YSYEKL. This CDR3 region has 14 residues. In the study's own analysis: Nucleated cell counts were estimated from reference gene primer amplification. The data were produced by immunoSEQ multiplex PCR, yet TCRdb's version contains in-frame clones alone and is incomplete. The DNA was the basis for D and trimming; V, J and clone size are from that table. Of about 170,000 clones in the sample, 88% were seen once. These data originate in a study of blood T cell repertoires in COVID-19. For the study at large: Sites in the United States, Italy and Spain provided acute and convalescent COVID-19 samples. Sources were T cells, B-cell-depleted T cells, or PBMCs; the material itself was cDNA or gDNA.

The TCR sequence derives from a man in his 60s with acute or convalescent COVID-19. Sequenced: peripheral blood. The chain links TRBV4-1 to TRBJ1-1; D ambiguous. The CDR3 loop reads CASSQEFRITEAFF. The CDR3 coding sequence is TGCGCCAGCAGCCAGGAATTCAGGATCACTGAAGCTTTCTTT.